The present entry profiles one T cell receptor beta chain with its context. This clone turned up a few times. What this receptor recognizes is not known. No clone much larger than this one lies a single base away; base qualities are absent. The entire isolated RNA was reverse transcribed using the High Capacity cDNA Reverse Transcription Kit, and thus expressed TCRB transcripts were sequenced. Deep immunoSEQ sequencing was performed on naive, central memory and regulatory T cell samples, with an average of around 3.5 million total reads per sample. Sorted cells were lysed in RLT buffer, and RNA was extracted using DNase-treated RNeasy Micro or Mini kits according to cell number. Each cell subset was processed on its own to prevent cross-contamination, while patient and healthy donor samples were processed together. Using the immunoSEQ multiplex PCR, TCRB sequences were amplified from cDNA into 87-bp fragments spanning the CDR3 region. Amplicons were sequenced on the Illumina HiSeq platform. Per the source publication's procedure: Synthetic template baselines were used to correct PCR bias computationally, reads within Hamming distance 2 were collapsed together, and singletons that could not be merged were discarded. Reads were aligned against IMGT so that V, D and J genes, CDR3 length and insertions or deletions at six rearrangement sites could be assigned. Within each subset, clonotype counts were normalized to sorted cell number, and only after that were true diversity and Gini coefficients computed with the tcR R package. Repertoire sharing was quantified using the overlap coefficient calculated on TCRB nucleotide sequences. Out-of-frame TCRB sequences from naive cells were analyzed to stand in for the pre-selection repertoire. As stored in TCRdb, this immuneACCESS dataset retains in-frame rearrangements with V and J assigned. A fraction of the clones does not appear; measured against another copy, unresolved V genes explain less than half of the discrepancy, and the remainder lacks a known reason. Clone size and V and J calls were adopted from that table, with D and trimming inferred from the DNA. The sample table records about 930,000 clones; roughly 16% of these occur just once. About 0.02% of the sample goes to the ten largest clones.

A single peripheral blood draw of about 120 mL on average was collected from each donor into heparinised tubes. Naive, central memory, regulatory and stem cell-like memory CD4+ T cells were sorted on a BD FACSAria II using a panel including CD45RO, CCR7, CD25, CD127, CD95 and CD27. A purity above 95% was achieved for all sorted populations. PBMCs were separated immediately by Lymphoprep density gradient centrifugation and were stained directly, without being cultured. To minimize batch effects, samples were stained and sorted in pairs, one healthy donor with one patient per experiment. This sample is drawn from a study of beta chain features in type 1 diabetes listed by TCRdb under 2018. With regard to the full study: Mean age, gender distribution, total cell number and subset yield were not different between patients and healthy donors. In the study, recently diagnosed type 1 diabetes patients and matched healthy donors were compared on the TCRB repertoires of their sorted circulating CD4+ T cell subsets. A total of approximately 100 million sorted cells were examined across all samples, and the number of cells per subset was strongly correlated with RNA yield. Regulatory and stem cell-like memory subsets were obtained from only 8 patients and about eight healthy donors, while naive and central memory subsets were obtained from all 28 donors. Results and caveats for the whole study, not just this receptor: Fewer insertions and more nucleotide deletions at VDJ recombination sites were observed in patients with type 1 diabetes, implying thymic rearrangement abnormalities. Because cDNA rather than genomic DNA was sequenced, highly expressing activated cells could have been over-represented, although no difference in activation and CD3 levels was found between groups. Naive, central memory and regulatory TCRB repertoires appeared to be more similar among patients than among healthy donors. A moderate but significant shortening of TCRB CDR3 length was observed in type 1 diabetes patients in all four CD4+ subsets. PCR may preferentially amplify shorter templates, but because patient and control samples were amplified and corrected together, any resulting skew would affect both groups equally. Because the HLA sub-analyses included only small numbers of individuals, any influence of HLA type on TCRB rearrangement was left unresolved.

Trimming removed 3 bases from V and 7 bases from J; the gene matches leave 5 bases unexplained. According to the germline V gene, CDR1 reads LGHNT and CDR2 reads FRNRAP. The CDR3 goes from the cysteine to the phenylalanine over 14 residues. Only the CDR3 portion is preserved as DNA: 42 bases, with reading frame beginning at the first base. The chain couples TRBV12-5 to TRBJ2-5, and 10 junctional nucleotides match TRBD1. The clonotype originates from a woman aged 18-30 years in good health. The specimen sequenced was naive CD4+ T cells from blood. Sample cell subset or site, as interpreted from the label and publication: true naive CD4+ T cells. This receptor carries the CDR3 CASGLGGTGVTQYF. Here is the DNA: TGTGCTAGTGGTTTAGGAGGGACAGGGGTGACCCAGTACTTC.